These 20 T cell receptor beta chains were all obtained from the same sample, sequenced in a study of PD-1 blockade in classical Hodgkin lymphoma. Sequenced by immunoSEQ multiplex PCR; TCRdb stores in-frame clones only, minus some. The sample contains 50,000 or so clones, around 75% of which appear only once. All patients experienced relapse after autologous stem cell transplantation, and brentuximab vedotin exposure was variable. Sequencing used peripheral blood mononuclear cells (PBMCs), obtained before the second cycle of nivolumab. The origin of the receptors is a human donor with classical Hodgkin lymphoma.

The chain couples TRBV6-5 to TRBJ1-2; TRBD1 matches at 7 bases. The CDR3 has 13 residues. Trimming removed 5 bases from V and 4 bases from J; junction bases left unmatched: 4. The V gene's germline CDR1 is MNHEY and CDR2 SVGAGI. CDR3 sequence (DNA): TGTGCCAGCAGTCCGACAGGGAGCTATGGCTACACCTTC. Its translation: CASSPTGSYGYTF.

This clone was seen more than once but under ten times. The J gene is TRBJ1-1, the V gene TRBV29-1; 7 bases align to TRBD1. The CDR3 spans 13 residues. V was pared by 2 bases and J by 3 bases, with 3 bases of the junction left unmatched. Germline V CDR1 and CDR2: SQVTM, ANQGSEA. The CDR3 bases are TGCAGCGTTGAATTACAGGGGCACACTGAAGCTTTCTTT. Its protein product is CSVELQGHTEAFF.

The rearrangement links TRBV7-3 to TRBJ2-1, with TRBD2 matching over 8 bases. The CDR3 totals 16 residues. V shed 1 base, J shed 2 bases, and the junction held 4 bases outside the gene matches. CDR1 and CDR2 (germline): SGHTA, FQGTGA. CDR3 protein: CASSLMSGSPYNEQFF. In DNA form, the CDR3 reads TGTGCCAGCAGCTTAATGAGCGGGAGCCCCTACAATGAGCAGTTCTTC.

The chain has TRBV5-1 and TRBJ2-1, with a weak D call TRBD1 (6 bases). CDR1 is SGHRS, CDR2 YFSETQ, per germline. The length of the CDR3 is 15 residues. Trimming removed 4 bases from V and 9 bases from J, with 20 bases in between. CDR3 nucleotides: TGCGCCAGCAGCCTATATTATCTGGGGGACACTGAGCAGTTCTTC. This gives the protein CASSLYYLGDTEQFF.

The chain carries TRBV6-5 and TRBJ2-1, with 12 bases fitting TRBD2. CDR1 and CDR2 (germline): MNHEY, SVGAGI. Germline trimming cut 8 bases from V and 11 bases from J; bases unmatched to any gene: 13. CDR3 length: 15 amino acids. CDR3 sequence (DNA): TGTGCCAGCGTTAAACTAGCGGGAGGCCCGCCGAAGCAGTTCTTC. This encodes CASVKLAGGPPKQFF.

The V call is TRBV6-5, the J call TRBJ1-5; the match to TRBD1 covers 7 bases. This CDR3 spans 15 amino acids. The junction had 5 bases not matched to a gene; V was cut back by 4 bases and J by 2 bases. From germline, CDR1 is MNHEY and CDR2 SVGAGI. Here the CDR3 reads CASSSNDRGNQPQHF. The CDR3 DNA reads as TGTGCCAGCAGTTCCAACGACAGGGGCAATCAGCCCCAGCATTTT.

The chain has TRBV19 and TRBJ1-1; D call uncertain. Germline V CDR1 and CDR2: LNHDA, SQIVND (reference sequence). The CDR3 length is 14 residues. Trimming stripped 7 bases from V and 1 base from J, with 13 bases between. Here the CDR3 DNA reads TGTGCCAGTAATCTCGGGCAGAAGAACACTGAAGCTTTCTTT. Encoded protein: CASNLGQKNTEAFF.

In this sample, this clone turned up a few times. This chain joins TRBV7-2 and TRBJ2-3; TRBD2 agrees at 10 bases. Germline V gene data show CDR1 as SGHTA and CDR2 as FQGNSA. The ends lost 2 bases at V and 0 bases at J; junction bases unmatched: 2. The CDR3 is 16 residues long. The CDR3 loop reads CASSLTSGTSTDTQYF. For the CDR3, the DNA is TGTGCCAGCAGCTTAACTAGCGGGACTAGCACAGATACGCAGTATTTT.

J is TRBJ2-7 and V is TRBV10-3; 7 bases are a match to TRBD2. The CDR3 covers 16 residues. V trimming: 2 bases; J trimming: 2 bases; junction bases outside the gene matches: 9. Germline V gives CDR1 ENHRY, CDR2 SYGVKD. Written as DNA, the CDR3 is TGTGCCATCAGTGAGGCCCTGGGGAGGGCTACCTACGAGCAGTACTTC. Amino acids: CAISEALGRATYEQYF.

In its sample, this clone was seen a few times. This chain connects TRBV7-9 to TRBJ2-3; TRBD1 might be the D (6 bases). CDR3 length: 17 residues. Germline V gives CDR1 SEHNR, CDR2 FQNEAQ (reference sequence). V lost 4 bases, J lost 2 bases, and 19 bases lay in between. The CDR3 spells CASSSTDRPGSTDTQYF. The CDR3 region has the DNA TGTGCCAGCAGCTCTACCGACAGGCCGGGTTCCACAGATACGCAGTATTTT.

CDR3 region: CASSRVALGGGGNEQFF. The DNA of the CDR3 is TGTGCCAGCAGCCGAGTGGCTCTCGGCGGAGGGGGCAATGAGCAGTTCTTC. The rearrangement uses TRBV11-1 and TRBJ2-1; D may be TRBD1 or TRBD2 (6 bases each). The V gene's germline CDR1 is SGHAT and CDR2 FQDESV (reference sequence). V was trimmed by 5 bases and J by 6 bases, leaving 23 bases between them. The CDR3 is 17 amino acids.

The gene calls are TRBV6-6 and TRBJ1-5; possibly TRBD1 for D (5 bases). Trimming left V 6 bases short and J 3 bases short, with 12 bases between. CDR1 is MNHNY, CDR2 SVGAGI, per germline (reference sequence). The CDR3 length is 14 residues. CDR3 DNA: TGTGCCAGCAGCCTCCCGGGGCTCAATCAGCCCCAGCATTTT. It specifies CASSLPGLNQPQHF.

V usage is TRBV5-4 and J usage is TRBJ2-1; 7 nucleotides align to TRBD1. This CDR3 is built from 14 residues. CDR1 and CDR2 from the germline V gene are SGHNT and YYREEE (reference sequence). Germline trimming cut 3 bases from V and 3 bases from J; bases unmatched to any gene: 3. This CDR3 reads CASSWTGLYNEQFF. The CDR3 nucleotides are TGTGCCAGCAGCTGGACAGGACTCTACAATGAGCAGTTCTTC.

Only one count was recorded for this clone. The chain carries TRBV6-6 and TRBJ2-7; weak D call: TRBD2 (6 bases). V was pared by 6 bases and J by 3 bases, with 12 bases between. This CDR3 is 13 amino acids long. Germline assignment: CDR1 MNHNY and CDR2 SVGAGI (reference sequence). The CDR3: CASRGGFSYEQYF. CDR3 in DNA: TGTGCCAGCAGGGGGGGATTCAGCTACGAGCAGTACTTC.

This clone was counted only a few times. The V call is TRBV28, the J call TRBJ1-2; D is unclear. This CDR3 region has 13 residues. Germline CDR1 and CDR2: MDHEN and SYDVKM. Trimming took off 8 bases at V and 0 bases at J, with 10 bases between the two ends. DNA of the CDR3: TGTGCCAGCTGTACAGAGTCTAACTATGGCTACACCTTC. Protein: CASCTESNYGYTF.

CDR3 DNA sequence: TGTGCCAGCAGTTACGCGGGGGGGGGCTCCTACGAGCAGTACTTC. This codes for CASSYAGGGSYEQYF. The chain uses TRBV6-6 and TRBJ2-7, with 9 bases aligning to TRBD2. J lost 0 bases, V lost 2 bases, and 2 bases had no gene match. The CDR3 totals 15 residues. The germline V gene encodes CDR1 MNHNY and CDR2 SVGAGI (reference sequence).

This clone has just a few counts. CDR3 in amino acids: CASSVRGVDTDTQYF. As DNA, the CDR3 is TGTGCCAGCAGCGTCAGGGGGGTAGACACAGATACGCAGTATTTT. The rearrangement joins TRBV9 to TRBJ2-3; maybe TRBD1 (7 bases). With 2 bases removed from V and 2 bases from J, the gap between germline ends came to 12 bases. The CDR3 consists of 15 residues. Germline-derived CDR1 and CDR2 are SGDLS and YYNGEE.

This clone turned up a few times. The chain employs TRBV7-8 and TRBJ1-2, with no clear D. Germline V gene lookup returns CDR1 SGHVS and CDR2 FQNEAQ. The CDR3 runs 13 residues. Trimming stripped 6 bases from V and 4 bases from J, with 12 bases between. In DNA form, the CDR3 reads TGTGCCAGCAGTTCCATCAGTTTCTATGGCTACACCTTC. It specifies CASSSISFYGYTF.

The V call is TRBV27, the J call TRBJ2-7, with 8 bases aligning to TRBD1. With 2 bases clipped from V and 1 base from J, the junction kept 7 bases outside the gene matches. The germline V gene has CDR1 MNHEY and CDR2 SMNVEV (reference sequence). The CDR3 is 16 amino acids. The CDR3 DNA sequence: TGTGCCAGCAGTTTAGGGGGGCACAGGGGGTCCTACGAGCAGTACTTC. It translates to CASSLGGHRGSYEQYF.

The chain has TRBV6-5 and TRBJ1-2; the D gene is possibly TRBD1 (5 bases). The V and J ends lost 10 bases and 5 bases respectively, with 14 bases between them. The CDR3 is 12 amino acids. CDR1 is MNHEY and CDR2 is SVGAGI in the germline V gene. CDR3 in DNA: TGTGCCACCGCTGGGACGGGTTATGGCTACACCTTC. Residues: CATAGTGYGYTF.